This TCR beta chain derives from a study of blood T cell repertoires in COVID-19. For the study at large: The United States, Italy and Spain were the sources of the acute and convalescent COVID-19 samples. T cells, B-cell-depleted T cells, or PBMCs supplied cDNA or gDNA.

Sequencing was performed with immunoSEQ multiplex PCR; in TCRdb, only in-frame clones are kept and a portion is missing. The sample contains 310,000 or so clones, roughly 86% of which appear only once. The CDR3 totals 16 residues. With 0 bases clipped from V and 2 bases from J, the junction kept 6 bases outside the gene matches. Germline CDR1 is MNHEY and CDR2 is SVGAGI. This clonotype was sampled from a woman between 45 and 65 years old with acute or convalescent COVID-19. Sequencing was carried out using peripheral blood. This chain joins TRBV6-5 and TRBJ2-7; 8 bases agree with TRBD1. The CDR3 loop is CASSYSTQTGAYEQYF. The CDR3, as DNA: TGTGCCAGCAGTTACTCCACCCAGACAGGGGCCTACGAGCAGTACTTC.